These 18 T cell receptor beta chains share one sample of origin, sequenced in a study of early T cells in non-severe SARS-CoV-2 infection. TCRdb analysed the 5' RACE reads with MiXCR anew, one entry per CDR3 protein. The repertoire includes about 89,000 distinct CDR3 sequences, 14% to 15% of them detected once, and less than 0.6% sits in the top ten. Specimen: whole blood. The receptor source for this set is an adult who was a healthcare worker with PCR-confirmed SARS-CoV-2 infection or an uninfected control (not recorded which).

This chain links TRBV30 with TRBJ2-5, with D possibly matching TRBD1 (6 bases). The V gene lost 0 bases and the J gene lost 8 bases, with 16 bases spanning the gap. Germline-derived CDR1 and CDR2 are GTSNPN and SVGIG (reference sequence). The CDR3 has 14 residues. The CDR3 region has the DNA TGTGCCTGGAGTGTACTTAGGGGGATTGATACCCAGTACTTC. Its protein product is CAWSVLRGIDTQYF. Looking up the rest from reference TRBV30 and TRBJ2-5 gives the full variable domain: SQTIHQWPATLVQPVGSPLSLECTVEGTSNPNLYWYRQAAGRGLQLLFYSVGIGQISSEVPQNLSASRPQDRQFILSSKKLLLSDSGFYLCAWSVLRGIDTQYFGPGTRLLVL.

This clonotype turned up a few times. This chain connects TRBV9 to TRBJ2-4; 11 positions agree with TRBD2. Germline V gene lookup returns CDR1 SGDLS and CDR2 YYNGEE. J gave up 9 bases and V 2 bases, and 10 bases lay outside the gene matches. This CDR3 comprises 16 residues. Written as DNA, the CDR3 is TGTGCCAGCAGCGTCGACTCCGGGACTAGCGGTACCATTCAGTACTTC. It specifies CASSVDSGTSGTIQYF.

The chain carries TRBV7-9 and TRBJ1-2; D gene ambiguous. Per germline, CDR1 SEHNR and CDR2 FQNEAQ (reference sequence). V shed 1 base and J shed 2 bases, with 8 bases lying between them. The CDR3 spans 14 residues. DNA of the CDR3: TGTGCCAGCAGCTTAGAAACCAGAAACTATGGCTACACCTTC. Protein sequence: CASSLETRNYGYTF.

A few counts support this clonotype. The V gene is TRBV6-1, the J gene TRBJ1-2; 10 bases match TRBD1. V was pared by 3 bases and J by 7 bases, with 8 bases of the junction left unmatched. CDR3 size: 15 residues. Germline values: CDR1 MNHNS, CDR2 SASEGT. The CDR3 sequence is CASSEKTGGGFGYTF. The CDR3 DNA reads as TGTGCCAGCAGTGAGAAGACAGGGGGCGGTTTTGGCTACACCTTC.

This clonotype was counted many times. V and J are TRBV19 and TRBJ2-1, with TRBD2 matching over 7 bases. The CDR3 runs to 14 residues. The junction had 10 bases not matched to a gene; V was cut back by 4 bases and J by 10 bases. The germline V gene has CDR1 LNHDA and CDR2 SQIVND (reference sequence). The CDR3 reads CASSTAGRTLEQFF. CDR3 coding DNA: TGTGCCAGTAGTACAGCGGGGCGCACCCTCGAGCAGTTCTTC.

CDR3: CASSLGQGLGETQYF. The CDR3 DNA reads TGTGCCAGCAGTCTAGGACAGGGCTTAGGGGAGACCCAGTACTTC. The J gene is TRBJ2-5, the V gene TRBV6-5, with TRBD1 identical over 8 bases. The CDR3 contains 15 residues. Germline CDR1 and CDR2: MNHEY and SVGAGI. V gave up 5 bases and J gave up 5 bases; unmatched junction bases: 10.

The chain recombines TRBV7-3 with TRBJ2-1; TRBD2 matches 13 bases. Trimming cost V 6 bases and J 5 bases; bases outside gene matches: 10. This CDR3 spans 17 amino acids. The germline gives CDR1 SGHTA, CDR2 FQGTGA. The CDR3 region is CASSFTGGLAGNNEQFF. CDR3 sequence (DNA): TGTGCCAGCAGTTTCACCGGGGGACTAGCGGGGAACAATGAGCAGTTCTTC.

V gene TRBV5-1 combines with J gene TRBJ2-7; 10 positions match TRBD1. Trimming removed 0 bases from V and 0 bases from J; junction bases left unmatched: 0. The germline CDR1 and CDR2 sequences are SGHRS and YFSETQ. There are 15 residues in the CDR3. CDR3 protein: CASSLGTGGSYEQYV. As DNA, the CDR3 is TGCGCCAGCAGCTTGGGGACAGGGGGCTCCTACGAGCAGTACGTC.

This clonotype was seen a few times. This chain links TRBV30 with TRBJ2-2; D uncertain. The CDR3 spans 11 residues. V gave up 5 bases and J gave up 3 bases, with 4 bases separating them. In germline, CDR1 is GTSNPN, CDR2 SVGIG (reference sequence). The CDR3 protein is CAWDYTGELFF. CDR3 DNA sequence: TGTGCCTGGGATTACACCGGGGAGCTGTTTTTT.

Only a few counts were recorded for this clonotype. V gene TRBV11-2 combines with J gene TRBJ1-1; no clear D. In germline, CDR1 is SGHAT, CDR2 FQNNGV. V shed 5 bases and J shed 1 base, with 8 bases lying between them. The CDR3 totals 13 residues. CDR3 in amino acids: CASSIGRNTEAFF. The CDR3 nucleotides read TGTGCCAGCAGCATCGGACGGAACACTGAAGCTTTCTTT.

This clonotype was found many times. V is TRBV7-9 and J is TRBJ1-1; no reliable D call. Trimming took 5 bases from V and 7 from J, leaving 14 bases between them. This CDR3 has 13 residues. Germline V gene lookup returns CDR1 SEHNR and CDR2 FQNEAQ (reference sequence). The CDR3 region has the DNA TGTGCCAGCAGCCTGAAGGTGGTCGGTGAAGCTTTCTTT. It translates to CASSLKVVGEAFF.

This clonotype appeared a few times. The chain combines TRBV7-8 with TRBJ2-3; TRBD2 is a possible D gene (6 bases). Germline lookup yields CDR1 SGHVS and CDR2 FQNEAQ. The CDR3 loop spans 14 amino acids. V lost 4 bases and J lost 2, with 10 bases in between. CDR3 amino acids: CASSYRDSTDTQYF. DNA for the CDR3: TGTGCCAGCAGCTACCGGGACTCCACAGATACGCAGTATTTT.

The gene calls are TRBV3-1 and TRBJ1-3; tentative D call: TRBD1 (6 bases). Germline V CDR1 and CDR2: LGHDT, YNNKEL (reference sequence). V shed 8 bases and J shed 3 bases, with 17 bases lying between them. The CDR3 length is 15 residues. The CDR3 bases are TGTGCCAGCCATCGTTCAGGGGCAGATGGAAACACCATATATTTT. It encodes CASHRSGADGNTIYF.

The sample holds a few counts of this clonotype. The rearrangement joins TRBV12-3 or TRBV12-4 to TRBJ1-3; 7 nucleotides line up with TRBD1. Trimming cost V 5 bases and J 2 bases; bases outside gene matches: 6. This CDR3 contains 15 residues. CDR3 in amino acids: CASSPKTGTGNTIYF. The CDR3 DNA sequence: TGTGCCAGCAGTCCCAAGACAGGGACTGGAAACACCATATATTTT.

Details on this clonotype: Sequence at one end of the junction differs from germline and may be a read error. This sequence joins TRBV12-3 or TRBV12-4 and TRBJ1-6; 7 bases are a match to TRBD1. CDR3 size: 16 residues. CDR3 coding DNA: TGTGCCAGCAGTGGGGGATTGGACAGGACGCGCTCACCCCCCCACTTT. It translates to CASSGGLDRTRSPPHF.

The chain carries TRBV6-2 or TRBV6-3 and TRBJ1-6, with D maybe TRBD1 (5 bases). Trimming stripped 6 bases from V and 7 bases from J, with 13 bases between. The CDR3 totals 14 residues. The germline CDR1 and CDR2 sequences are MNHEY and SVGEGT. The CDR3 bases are TGTGCCAGCAGCTTCGACGGGGCCAATTCACCCCTCCACTTT. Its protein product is CASSFDGANSPLHF.

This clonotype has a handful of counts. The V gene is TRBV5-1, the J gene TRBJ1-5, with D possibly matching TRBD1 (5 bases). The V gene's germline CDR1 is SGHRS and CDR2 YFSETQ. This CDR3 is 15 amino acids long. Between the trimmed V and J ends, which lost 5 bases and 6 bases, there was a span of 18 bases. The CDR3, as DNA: TGCGCCAGCAGTCCCAATGGGGGGTCCAGTCAGCCCCAGCATTTT. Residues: CASSPNGGSSQPQHF.

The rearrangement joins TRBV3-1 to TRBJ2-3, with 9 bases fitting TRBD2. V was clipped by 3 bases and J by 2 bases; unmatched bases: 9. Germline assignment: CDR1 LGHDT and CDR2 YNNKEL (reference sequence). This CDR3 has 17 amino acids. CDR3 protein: CASSHPGLAVNTDTQYF. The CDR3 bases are TGTGCCAGCAGCCATCCGGGACTAGCCGTGAACACAGATACGCAGTATTTT.